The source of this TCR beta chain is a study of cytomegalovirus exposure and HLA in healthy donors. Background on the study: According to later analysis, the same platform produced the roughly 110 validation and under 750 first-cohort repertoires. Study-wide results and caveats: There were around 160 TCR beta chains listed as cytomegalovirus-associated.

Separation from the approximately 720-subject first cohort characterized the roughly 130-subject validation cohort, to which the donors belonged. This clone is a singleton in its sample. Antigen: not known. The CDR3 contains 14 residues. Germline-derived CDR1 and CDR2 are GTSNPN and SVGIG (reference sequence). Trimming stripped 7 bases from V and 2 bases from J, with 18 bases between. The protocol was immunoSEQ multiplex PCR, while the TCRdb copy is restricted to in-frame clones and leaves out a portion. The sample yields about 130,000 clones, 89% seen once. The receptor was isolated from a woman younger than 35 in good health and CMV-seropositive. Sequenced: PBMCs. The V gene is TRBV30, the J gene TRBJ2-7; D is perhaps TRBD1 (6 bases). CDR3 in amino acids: CALGGSPGPYEQYF. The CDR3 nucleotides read TGTGCCTTAGGGGGATCTCCGGGACCCTACGAGCAGTACTTC.